This T cell receptor beta chain was sequenced during a study of blood T cell repertoires in COVID-19. Study-level information: Sources were T cells, B-cell-depleted T cells, or PBMCs; the material itself was cDNA or gDNA.

Germline CDR1 reads SGDLS; CDR2 reads YYNGEE. The CDR3 runs 15 residues. V was trimmed by 0 bases and J by 4 bases, leaving 13 bases between them. Individuals aged roughly 18 to 90 years were recruited from fewer than 25 US areas. Symptom resolution, clearance, or two negative PCRs marked the recovered donors of Cohort 3. Some clones are missing from TCRdb's copy, which holds only in-frame ones; the method was immunoSEQ multiplex PCR. The sample records roughly 160,000 clones, about 88% being singletons. The source of this sequence is a woman in her forties or fifties who had recovered from COVID-19. The chain couples TRBV9 to TRBJ1-2; weak D call: TRBD1 (5 bases). Sequenced: PBMCs or T cells enriched from blood (not recorded which). The CDR3 here is CASSVGRRGSYGYTF. The CDR3, as DNA: TGTGCCAGCAGCGTAGGTCGGCGGGGGAGCTATGGCTACACCTTC.